Listed below are T cell receptor beta chains from one sample, sequenced in a study of T cells in Graves' hyperthyroidism and ophthalmopathy. Each CDR3 protein is one row after TCRdb ran MiXCR on the multiplex PCR reads. The sample contains some 460,000 distinct CDR3 sequences, approximately 14% of which appear only once. The sequenced material came from blood. The receptors here all came from a woman aged 18 to 35 with Graves' hyperthyroidism. The CDR3 runs from the conserved cysteine through the conserved F or W. D genes are given only for firm matches. Only part of the rows carry a size: once, few, many, or a class if the clone is expanded.

v_call	clone_size	d_call	j_call	cdr3_nt	cdr3_aa
TRBV20-1	.	.	TRBJ2-1	TGCAGTGCTGTGGGGCCCGGGGGTGGGGGCTGGAACAATGAGCAGTTCTTC	CSAVGPGGGGWNNEQFF
TRBV7-3	few	TRBD2	TRBJ2-1	TGTGCCAGCAGCCGCGGGACTAGCGTTCACAATGAGCAGTTCTTC	CASSRGTSVHNEQFF
TRBV12-5	.	.	TRBJ2-1	TGTGCTAGTGGTCCCTCGGGTGGGGGGAATGAGCAGTTCTTC	CASGPSGGGNEQFF
TRBV6-1	many	.	TRBJ2-7	TGTGCCAGCAGTTTGTCGGATAAGCAGTACTTC	CASSLSDKQYF
TRBV7-9	few	.	TRBJ1-2	TGTGCCAGCAGCTTCAAACAGTTCGATGGCTACACCTTC	CASSFKQFDGYTF
TRBV5-4	.	.	TRBJ1-5	TGTGCCAGCAGCTTTGCAGGACAAGTAAATCAGCCCCAGCATTTT	CASSFAGQVNQPQHF
TRBV11-2	.	TRBD2	TRBJ2-7	TGTGCCAGCAGCTTAGTAACTAGCGGGAGGGCCTACGAGCAGTACTTC	CASSLVTSGRAYEQYF
TRBV27	.	.	TRBJ1-5	TGTGCCAGCAGTTTCGGCGGCTCGCCCAATCAGCCCCAGCATTTT	CASSFGGSPNQPQHF
TRBV5-1	few	.	TRBJ1-4	TGCGCCAGCAGCCCGGGTGGAGGGGGGGACGAAAAACTGTTTTTT	CASSPGGGGDEKLFF
TRBV19	many	.	TRBJ2-7	TGTGCTCGACCCAGGCAAGGCGAATACAAGCTAGGGCAGTACTTC	CARPRQGEYKLGQYF
TRBV9	once	.	TRBJ1-1	TGTGCCAGCAGCGTAGGGGGACACTTGAACACTGAAGCTTTCTTT	CASSVGGHLNTEAFF
TRBV5-6	many	.	TRBJ2-3	TGTGCCAGCAGCTTGGAACAGGGACGCTTACCAGATACGCAGTATTTT	CASSLEQGRLPDTQYF
TRBV29-1	.	.	TRBJ2-2	TGCAGCGTTGGAGGGGGTTACAGTACCGGGGAGCTGTTTTTT	CSVGGGYSTGELFF
TRBV11-1	many	.	TRBJ2-1	TGTGCCAGCAGCTTAGGTGGGCCCCAAAATGAGCAGTTCTTC	CASSLGGPQNEQFF
TRBV4-1	few	TRBD1	TRBJ1-5	TGCGCCAGCAGCCTAACGGACAGGCCTTATAGCAATCAGCCCCAGCATTTT	CASSLTDRPYSNQPQHF
TRBV30	.	.	TRBJ1-5	TGTGCCTGGAGCATGGGACACCATAGCAATCAGCCCCAGCATTTT	CAWSMGHHSNQPQHF
TRBV7-9	few	TRBD2	TRBJ2-3	TGTGCCTGGAGTTCCGGGACTAGCGGGAGATTAAACTGGGGTCATCTCACAGATACGCAGTATTTT	CAWSSGTSGRLNWGHLTDTQYF
TRBV19	many	TRBD2	TRBJ2-3	TGTGCCAGTAGTACAAGCCTGGGGGGGACTACCACAGATACGCAGTATTTT	CASSTSLGGTTTDTQYF
TRBV12-3/TRBV12-4	many	.	TRBJ1-2	TGTGCCAGCAGTTTTGGTATACCCTATGGCTACACCTTC	CASSFGIPYGYTF
TRBV3-1	.	TRBD2	TRBJ2-1	TGTGCCAGCAGCCAAGGGGGCGGGGGGCCCGGGGGTGAGCAGTTCTTC	CASSQGGGGPGGEQFF
TRBV5-6	few	.	TRBJ2-6	TGTGCCAGCAGCTTCTGGGGGAACTCTGGGGCCAACGTCCTGACTTTC	CASSFWGNSGANVLTF
TRBV12-3/TRBV12-4	many	TRBD1	TRBJ1-4	TGTGCCAGCACTAGCGGACAGGGCGGAAAACTGTTTTTT	CASTSGQGGKLFF
TRBV4-1	.	.	TRBJ1-1	TGCGCCAGCAGCCAAGAGGGAGGGGGGCAGTTTCAAGCTTTCTTT	CASSQEGGGQFQAFF
TRBV6-1	many	.	TRBJ1-2	TGTGCCAGCATCGAAACACTCGGGGGATCCTATGGCTACACCTTC	CASIETLGGSYGYTF
TRBV12-3/TRBV12-4	many	TRBD2	TRBJ2-1	TGTGCCAGCAGTTCCGGACTAGCGACCTACAATGAGCAGTTCTTC	CASSSGLATYNEQFF
TRBV29-1	.	TRBD1	TRBJ2-7	TGCAGCGTTCGGACAGGGGGCGGGTACGAGCAGTACTTC	CSVRTGGGYEQYF
TRBV6-1	many	TRBD1	TRBJ1-6	TGTGCCAGCGGATTGGGGGGGGACAGGGTCTCACCCCTCCACTTT	CASGLGGDRVSPLHF
TRBV28	many	TRBD1	TRBJ2-2	TGTGCCAGCAAGACAGGGGGCATGGACACCGGGGAGCTGTTTTTT	CASKTGGMDTGELFF
TRBV28	many	.	TRBJ2-4	TGTGCCAGCAGCCAAAGGGTCTACAAAAACATTCAGTACTTC	CASSQRVYKNIQYF
TRBV5-4	few	TRBD2	TRBJ2-7	TGTGCCGGCAGCCAGAGGACTAGCGGGAAGTTCTACGAGCAGTACTTC	CAGSQRTSGKFYEQYF
TRBV7-2	many	.	TRBJ2-7	TGTGCCAGCAGCTTAGATACAGGAACCTACGAGCAGTACTTC	CASSLDTGTYEQYF
TRBV5-1	.	.	TRBJ2-5	TGCGCCAGCAGCTTGAATGCGGTACAAGAGACCCAGTACTTC	CASSLNAVQETQYF
TRBV19	many	.	TRBJ1-2	TGTGCCAGTACTAATAGGGCGGGGACCGCATCGAGGGGCTACACCTTC	CASTNRAGTASRGYTF
TRBV7-8	.	.	TRBJ1-5	TGTGCCAGCAGGGGGGACACCAATCAGCCCCAGCATTTT	CASRGDTNQPQHF
TRBV7-9	many	.	TRBJ2-7	TGTGCCAGCAGCCGTTTTGGCGGGGAATACGAGCAGTACTTC	CASSRFGGEYEQYF
TRBV7-9	.	.	TRBJ1-6	TGTGCCATCCCGGGTTCACCCCTCCACTTT	CAIPGSPLHF
TRBV2	many	.	TRBJ2-7	TGTGCCAGCAGTGAGGTCTTTGACTACGAGCAGTACTTC	CASSEVFDYEQYF
TRBV5-1	.	TRBD1	TRBJ1-6	TGCGCCAGCAGCTCGGACAGGGGGCTTACTTCACCCCTCCACTTT	CASSSDRGLTSPLHF
TRBV27	many	.	TRBJ2-7	TGTGCCAGCAGGCATGCGAGCGCCTACGAGCAGTACTTC	CASRHASAYEQYF
TRBV9	.	.	TRBJ1-2	TGTGCCAGCAGCGTAGAGGGGGGAAACTATGGCTACACCTTC	CASSVEGGNYGYTF
TRBV3-1	many	.	TRBJ2-7	TGTGCCAGCAGCCCTCAGCCTCCCGGGACAAGCGACGAGCAGTACTTC	CASSPQPPGTSDEQYF
TRBV7-2	many	.	TRBJ2-3	TGTGCCAGCAGCTTAGGTCGGACGAGAAGCACAGATACGCAGTATTTT	CASSLGRTRSTDTQYF
TRBV27	many	TRBD1	TRBJ1-4	TGTGCCAGCAGTGTGGACAGGGGGCAGAAGAAACTGTTTTTT	CASSVDRGQKKLFF
TRBV7-2	many	.	TRBJ2-1	TGTGCCAGCAGCTTAGCGGGTAGCGGTGAGCAGTTCTTC	CASSLAGSGEQFF
TRBV28	many	.	TRBJ2-5	TGTGCCAGCAGTCCTCAACAGGGACAAGAGACCCAGTACTTC	CASSPQQGQETQYF
TRBV12-3/TRBV12-4	.	TRBD1	TRBJ2-3	TGTGCCAGCAGTTTCAGGACAGGGTTCACAGATACGCAGTATTTT	CASSFRTGFTDTQYF
TRBV12-3/TRBV12-4	.	TRBD1	TRBJ1-3	TGTGCCAGCAGTTCCTACCGGGACAGGGACGGAAACACCATATATTTT	CASSSYRDRDGNTIYF
TRBV18	many	.	TRBJ1-4	TGTGCCAGCTCACCACCGGGCAGTCGGGAAAAACTGTTTTTT	CASSPPGSREKLFF
TRBV19	few	TRBD2	TRBJ2-5	TGTGCCAGTAGTGAACCCGGGACTAGCGGGGGTGGTGGAGAGACCCAGTACTTC	CASSEPGTSGGGGETQYF